The TCR beta chain described here comes from a study of cytomegalovirus exposure and HLA in healthy donors. General study findings and limits: The authors reported that TCR beta sequences could predict HLA-A and HLA-B alleles. These predictions were accurate for most subjects in the first cohort.

The germline CDR1 and CDR2 sequences are LNHNV and YYDKDF (reference sequence). V lost 1 base, J lost 4 bases, and 11 bases lay in between. The CDR3 has 14 residues. Remarks on this clone: What it binds is unknown.

Primers for the PCR totalled 60 Vbeta and 13 Jbeta. Source study methods: As a later analysis found, there were 80 million or so unique TCR beta chains, of which roughly 11 million were shared. Clones were sequenced by immunoSEQ multiplex PCR, and TCRdb holds only the in-frame ones, with some missing. That table is the source of V, J and clone size, and D and trimming were worked out from the DNA. This sample's table reports over 100,000 clones. Specimen: PBMCs. The TCR sequence derives from a woman aged 40 to 49 in good health and CMV-seropositive. The chain links TRBV15 to TRBJ2-7, with D possibly TRBD1 on 6 matching bases. The chain's CDR3 is CATSRGWGRYEQYF. The CDR3 DNA reads as TGTGCCACCAGCAGAGGTTGGGGGCGGTACGAGCAGTACTTC.